What follows are 5 T cell receptor beta chains derived from one specimen sequenced in a study of T cell responses to AZD1222 COVID-19 vaccine. Sequencing used immunoSEQ multiplex PCR; TCRdb keeps in-frame clones, though not all of them. The data hold roughly 130,000 clones, with roughly 85% observed a single time. Sequenced material: peripheral blood, taken on day 0 of MenACWY control vaccination. These receptor sequences come from an adult in good health.

This chain links TRBV11-3 with TRBJ2-3; no definite D call. Trimming pared 2 bases from V and 4 bases from J, leaving 7 bases between. The CDR3 covers 13 residues. Germline CDR1 SGHNT, CDR2 YENEEA. For the CDR3, the DNA is TGTGCCAGCAGCTTAATGGCCCCAGATACGCAGTATTTT. It translates to CASSLMAPDTQYF. The full variable domain, rest sourced from reference TRBV11-3 and TRBJ2-3, is EAGVVQSPRYKIIEKKQPVAFWCNPISGHNTLYWYLQNLGQGPELLIRYENEEAVDDSQLPKDRFSAERLKGVDSTLKIQPAELGDSAVYLCASSLMAPDTQYFGPGTRLTVL.

Notes on this clone: The junction departs from the called germline gene at one end, perhaps through a read error. The J gene is TRBJ1-4, the V gene TRBV28; D ambiguous. From germline, CDR1 is MDHEN and CDR2 SYDVKM. This CDR3 contains 15 residues. The CDR3 DNA reads as TGTGCCAGCAGTTTGATTGGAACAACTCATGAAAAACTGTTTTTT. It is translated as CASSLIGTTHEKLFF.

The V call is TRBV3-1 (or the pseudogene TRBV3-2), the J call TRBJ1-1; D unresolved. Between the trimmed V and J ends, which lost 4 bases and 7 bases, there was a span of 13 bases. The CDR3 sequence is 13 residues long. The germline V gene has CDR1 LGHDT and CDR2 YNNKEL (reference sequence). The CDR3 here is CASSPSNRGEAFF. CDR3 nucleotides: TGTGCCAGCAGCCCCTCAAATCGGGGTGAAGCTTTCTTT.

The chain combines TRBV5-5 with TRBJ2-7; D is perhaps TRBD1 (6 bases). Trimming cost V 7 bases and J 0 bases, with 14 bases left between them. The germline V gene encodes CDR1 SGHKS and CDR2 YYEKEE (reference sequence). The CDR3 extends over 14 amino acids. The CDR3 loop is CASQGWDNSYEQYF. CDR3 coding DNA: TGTGCCAGCCAGGGGTGGGACAACTCCTACGAGCAGTACTTC.

V usage is TRBV7-2 and J usage is TRBJ2-7, with 9 positions matching TRBD2. With V trimmed by 5 bases and J by 12 bases, 23 bases remained unmatched. The CDR3 has 17 amino acids. Germline-derived CDR1 and CDR2 are SGHTA and FQGNSA. CDR3 amino acids: CASSAQTIAGERAVWYF. Here the CDR3 DNA reads TGTGCCAGCAGCGCCCAAACAATAGCGGGAGAGAGGGCGGTCTGGTACTTC. The full variable domain, its missing parts supplied by reference TRBV7-2 and TRBJ2-7, is GAGVSQSPSNKVTEKGKDVELRCDPISGHTALYWYRQSLGQGLEFLIYFQGNSAPDKSGLPSDRFSAERTGGSVSTLTIQRTQQEDSAVYLCASSAQTIAGERAVWYFGPGTRLTVT.